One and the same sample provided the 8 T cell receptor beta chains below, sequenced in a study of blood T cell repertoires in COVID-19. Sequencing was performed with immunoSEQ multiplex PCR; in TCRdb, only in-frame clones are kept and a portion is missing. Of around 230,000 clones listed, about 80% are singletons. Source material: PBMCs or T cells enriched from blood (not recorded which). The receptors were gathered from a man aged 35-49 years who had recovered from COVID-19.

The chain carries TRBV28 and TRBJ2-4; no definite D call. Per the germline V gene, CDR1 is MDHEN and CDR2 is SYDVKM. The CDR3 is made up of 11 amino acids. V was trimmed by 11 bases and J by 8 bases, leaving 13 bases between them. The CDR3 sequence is CAVRSGDIQYF. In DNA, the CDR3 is TGTGCCGTTAGAAGTGGAGACATTCAGTACTTC.

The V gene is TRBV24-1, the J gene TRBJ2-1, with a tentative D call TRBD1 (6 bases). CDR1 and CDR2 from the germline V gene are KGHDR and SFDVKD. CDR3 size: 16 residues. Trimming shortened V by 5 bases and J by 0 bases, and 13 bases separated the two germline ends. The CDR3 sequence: CATSGGTLSSYNEQFF. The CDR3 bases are TGTGCCACCAGTGGGGGGACATTGAGCTCCTACAATGAGCAGTTCTTC.

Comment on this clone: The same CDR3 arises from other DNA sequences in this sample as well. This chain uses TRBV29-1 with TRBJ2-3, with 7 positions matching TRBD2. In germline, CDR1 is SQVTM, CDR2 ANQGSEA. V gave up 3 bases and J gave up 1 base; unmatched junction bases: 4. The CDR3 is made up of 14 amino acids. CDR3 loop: CSVDGGGGTDTQYF. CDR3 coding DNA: TGCAGCGTTGATGGCGGGGGAGGCACAGATACGCAGTATTTT.

CDR3 nucleotide sequence: TGTGCCAGTAGTATACGGGGTAGCGGGACGGCAGATACGCAGTATTTT. Translating gives CASSIRGSGTADTQYF. The chain is built from TRBV19 and TRBJ2-3; 8 bases are a match to TRBD2. The CDR3 sequence is 16 residues long. J gave up 4 bases and V 2 bases, and 8 bases lay outside the gene matches. The germline gives CDR1 LNHDA, CDR2 SQIVND (reference sequence).

The CDR3 DNA follows: TGTGCCAGCAGTCCGGGGATGAGCTCTGGAAACACCATATATTTT. Translation: CASSPGMSSGNTIYF. The chain has TRBV27 and TRBJ1-3, with D hard to call. Looked up from germline, CDR1 is MNHEY and CDR2 is SMNVEV (reference sequence). The CDR3 loop spans 15 amino acids. V was shortened by 5 bases and J by 0 bases, with 11 bases between the two germline ends.

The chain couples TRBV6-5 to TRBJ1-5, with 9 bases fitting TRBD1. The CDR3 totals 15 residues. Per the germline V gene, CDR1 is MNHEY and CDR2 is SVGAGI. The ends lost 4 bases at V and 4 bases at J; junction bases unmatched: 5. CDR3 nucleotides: TGTGCCAGCAGTTTCGGACAGGGGATTAATCAGCCCCAGCATTTT. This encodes CASSFGQGINQPQHF.

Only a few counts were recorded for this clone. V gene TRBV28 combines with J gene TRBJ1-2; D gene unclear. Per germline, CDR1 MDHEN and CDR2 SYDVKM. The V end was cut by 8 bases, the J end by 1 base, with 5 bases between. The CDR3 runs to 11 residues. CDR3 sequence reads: CASESNYGYTF. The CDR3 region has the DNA TGTGCCAGCGAGAGTAACTATGGCTACACCTTC.

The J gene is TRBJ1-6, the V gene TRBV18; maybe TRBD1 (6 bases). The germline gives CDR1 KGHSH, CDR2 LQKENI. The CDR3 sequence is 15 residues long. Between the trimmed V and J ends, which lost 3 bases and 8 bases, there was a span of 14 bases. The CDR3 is CASSPGGRMDSPLHF. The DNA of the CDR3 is TGTGCCAGCTCACCCGGGGGGCGGATGGATTCACCCCTCCACTTT.